This T cell receptor beta chain was identified during a study of cytomegalovirus exposure and HLA in healthy donors. Findings and limits, study-wide: Upon later analysis, TCR association rates were observed to vary by HLA locus, being highest for DRB1 and lowest for HLA-C. In a later analysis, at a false discovery rate of 0.05, 16,951 TCR beta sequences were associated with HLA alleles.

Donors counted as nominally healthy when sampled, yet unrecorded immune exposures were likely. The junction had 13 bases not matched to a gene; V was cut back by 2 bases and J by 7 bases. CDR3 size: 18 residues. The germline V gene encodes CDR1 MNHEY and CDR2 SMNVEV (reference sequence). The PCR contained 60 Vbeta and 13 Jbeta primers. The data were produced by immunoSEQ multiplex PCR, yet TCRdb's version contains in-frame clones alone and is incomplete. The data hold 150,000 to 200,000 clones, with about four fifths observed a single time. As concerns this clone: Its specificity is unknown.

This chain links TRBV27 with TRBJ2-1; 11 positions agree with TRBD2. The clonotype originates from a man younger than 40 in good health and CMV-seropositive. Sequenced: PBMCs. CDR3: CASSLQPITSGSVNEQFF. The CDR3, as DNA: TGTGCCAGCAGTTTACAACCCATCACTAGCGGGAGTGTTAATGAGCAGTTCTTC.